The 18 T cell receptor beta chains presented below share a single source sample, sequenced in a study of glioma-infiltrating T cells after dendritic cell vaccination. Profiling relied on immunoSEQ multiplex PCR, and the TCRdb table lists in-frame clones only, not all of them. This sample carries about 50,000 clones, around 86% of them seen once, and the ten largest clones take roughly 10%. The source material was blood, sampled before dendritic cell vaccination. These receptors were taken from a human donor with glioblastoma.

The chain uses TRBV7-2 and TRBJ2-1; TRBD2 matches 10 bases. Losses at the gene ends were 0 bases for V and 7 bases for J; bases not matched to a gene: 6. This CDR3 region has 16 residues. CDR1 and CDR2 from the germline V gene are SGHTA and FQGNSA. The CDR3 is CASSLAAGGRRNEQFF. CDR3 nucleotide sequence: TGTGCCAGCAGCTTAGCAGCGGGAGGGCGAAGGAATGAGCAGTTCTTC.

The V call is TRBV11-2, the J call TRBJ2-7; D unresolved. This CDR3 is 12 amino acids long. With 1 base removed from V and 7 bases from J, the gap between germline ends came to 8 bases. Per the germline V gene, CDR1 is SGHAT and CDR2 is FQNNGV. This chain's CDR3 is CASSLVPREQYF. CDR3 bases: TGTGCCAGCAGCTTAGTCCCGCGGGAGCAGTACTTC.

This clone occurred once. J is TRBJ2-5 and V is TRBV7-2; tentative D call: TRBD1 (5 bases). There are 16 residues in the CDR3. Trimming cost V 2 bases and J 0 bases, with 13 bases left between them. Looked up from germline, CDR1 is SGHTA and CDR2 is FQGNSA. The CDR3 bases are TGTGCCAGCAGCTTATCTTGGGGCCCTTACCAAGAGACCCAGTACTTC. Its translation: CASSLSWGPYQETQYF.

The table lists this clone with a count of one. The chain is built from TRBV6-5 and TRBJ1-2; D is ambiguous. The V gene lost 2 bases and the J gene lost 5 bases, with 9 bases spanning the gap. Germline V gene lookup returns CDR1 MNHEY and CDR2 SVGAGI. The CDR3 totals 13 residues. CDR3 sequence (DNA): TGTGCCAGCAGTTACGGGCAGGAATATGGCTACACCTTC. Residues: CASSYGQEYGYTF.

The chain is built from TRBV15 and TRBJ1-1; D perhaps matches TRBD1 (5 bases). V lost 0 bases and J 6 bases, leaving 14 bases between the germline ends. The germline CDR1 and CDR2 sequences are LNHNV and YYDKDF (reference sequence). The CDR3 is made up of 15 amino acids. The CDR3 loop is CATSRDQVWGAEAFF. CDR3 DNA: TGTGCCACCAGCAGAGATCAAGTCTGGGGGGCTGAAGCTTTCTTT.

To note about this clone: This same CDR3 is encoded by further DNA sequences in the sample. The chain links TRBV5-1 to TRBJ1-2; D is perhaps TRBD1 (6 bases). Germline values: CDR1 SGHRS, CDR2 YFSETQ. This CDR3 contains 13 residues. V was pared by 4 bases and J by 2 bases, with 9 bases between. DNA for the CDR3: TGCGCCAGCAGCCCTACAGGGAACTATGGCTACACCTTC. This gives the protein CASSPTGNYGYTF.

The chain couples TRBV2 to TRBJ1-2; a weak D match, TRBD1 (6 bases). CDR1 and CDR2 from the germline V gene are SNHLY and FYNNEI. Trimming took off 2 bases at V and 4 bases at J, with 14 bases between the two ends. There are 15 residues in the CDR3. The CDR3 region is CASSEPGAGSYGYTF. The CDR3 DNA reads as TGTGCCAGCAGTGAACCAGGGGCTGGTAGCTATGGCTACACCTTC.

The rearrangement joins TRBV5-1 to TRBJ2-7, with D perhaps matching TRBD2 (6 bases). The germline CDR1 and CDR2 sequences are SGHRS and YFSETQ. This CDR3 spans 14 amino acids. The V gene lost 0 bases and the J gene lost 4 bases, with 11 bases spanning the gap. The CDR3 here is CASSLEEGLYEQYF. The CDR3 DNA follows: TGCGCCAGCAGCTTGGAGGAGGGTTTGTACGAGCAGTACTTC.

A few counts support this clone. The rearrangement uses TRBV6-4 and TRBJ2-2; weak D call: TRBD2 (5 bases). With 7 bases removed from V and 7 bases from J, the gap between germline ends came to 16 bases. Germline CDR1 is MRHNA and CDR2 is SNTAGT. The CDR3 is 14 amino acids. The CDR3 sequence is CASTASPGNGELFF. The DNA for the CDR3 is TGTGCCAGCACCGCTAGCCCGGGAAACGGGGAGCTGTTTTTT.

The V call is TRBV30, the J call TRBJ2-2; D uncertain. This CDR3 is 11 amino acids long. Germline-derived CDR1 and CDR2 are GTSNPN and SVGIG (reference sequence). Trimming pared 6 bases from V and 1 base from J, leaving 3 bases between. The CDR3 sequence is CACRNTGELFF. As DNA, the CDR3 is TGTGCCTGCAGGAACACCGGGGAGCTGTTTTTT.

The chain joins TRBV4-2 to TRBJ2-1; 10 nucleotides line up with TRBD2. The V gene's germline CDR1 is LGHNA and CDR2 YNFKEQ. This CDR3 spans 16 amino acids. V was clipped by 1 base and J by 7 bases; unmatched bases: 7. The CDR3 sequence: CASSQAAAGGGNEQFF. CDR3 DNA sequence: TGTGCCAGCAGCCAAGCAGCAGCGGGAGGGGGGAATGAGCAGTTCTTC.

The chain carries TRBV5-6 and TRBJ2-7; 11 bases fit TRBD1. Unmatched junction bases numbered 8, after V lost 4 bases and J lost 5 bases. This CDR3 spans 15 amino acids. Germline V gives CDR1 SGHDT, CDR2 YYEEEE. CDR3 loop: CASSVWGQGDHEQYF. Here the CDR3 DNA reads TGTGCCAGCAGCGTTTGGGGACAGGGGGACCACGAGCAGTACTTC. The variable domain in full, with the rest retrieved from reference TRBV5-6 and TRBJ2-7, is DAGVTQSPTHLIKTRGQQVTLRCSPKSGHDTVSWYQQALGQGPQFIFQYYEEEERQRGNFPDRFSGHQFPNYSSELNVNALLLGDSALYLCASSVWGQGDHEQYFGPGTRLTVT.

The CDR3 loop reads CASSLGTFSGGTQPQHF. CDR3 nucleotide sequence: TGTGCCAGCAGCTTAGGTACGTTTTCGGGAGGAACCCAGCCCCAGCATTTT. The chain carries TRBV7-9 and TRBJ1-5; D is undetermined. CDR1 and CDR2 from the germline V gene are SEHNR and FQNEAQ (reference sequence). The CDR3 is 17 residues long. Trimming took off 1 base at V and 7 bases at J, with 20 bases between the two ends.

This chain joins TRBV7-6 and TRBJ2-5, with TRBD2 matching over 10 bases. The assigned J gene may be wrong: the sequence end matches TRBJ2-7 better. Germline V gene sequence: CDR1 SGHVS, CDR2 FNYEAQ. The CDR3 totals 16 residues. CDR3 region: CASSSPTAGGTYEQYF. The CDR3 coding sequence is TGTGCCAGCAGTTCACCGACAGCGGGGGGGACCTACGAGCAGTACTTC.

The CDR3 loop is CASSEQGGYGYTF. The CDR3, as DNA: TGTGCCAGCAGTGAACAGGGTGGCTATGGCTACACCTTC. The rearrangement joins TRBV2 to TRBJ1-2; a weak D match, TRBD1 (5 bases). This CDR3 contains 13 residues. Trimming took off 2 bases at V and 4 bases at J, with 8 bases between the two ends. CDR1 is SNHLY and CDR2 is FYNNEI in the germline V gene.

Details on this clone: Relative to the germline gene, one junction end is altered; a read error may explain this. The chain uses TRBV7-7 and TRBJ2-5; perhaps TRBD2 as D (7 bases). The CDR3 is 16 amino acids. CDR1 SSHAT and CDR2 FNYEAQ come from the germline V gene (reference sequence). The CDR3 sequence is CASSHGAIGGEETQYF. The CDR3 DNA follows: TGTGCTAGCAGCCACGGGGCTATAGGGGGGGAGGAGACCCAGTACTTC.

V usage is TRBV5-6 and J usage is TRBJ1-5; a possible D gene is TRBD1 (6 bases). Germline values: CDR1 SGHDT, CDR2 YYEEEE. The V and J ends lost 2 bases and 2 bases respectively, with 14 bases between them. There are 16 residues in the CDR3. In nucleotides, the CDR3 is TGTGCCAGCAGCTTAGCCAGGGGAGCGGGCAATCAGCCCCAGCATTTT. It yields the protein CASSLARGAGNQPQHF.

The chain uses TRBV19 and TRBJ2-2; D unclear. Germline V lookup: CDR1 LNHDA, CDR2 SQIVND (reference sequence). The V end lost 8 bases, the J end lost 6 bases, and 4 bases lay between the germline ends. CDR3 size: 10 residues. The CDR3 spells CASRAGELFF. The CDR3 coding sequence is TGTGCCAGTCGAGCCGGGGAGCTGTTTTTT.